What follows are 25 T cell receptor beta chains derived from one specimen sequenced in a study of blood T cell repertoires in COVID-19 (dated by TCRdb to 2020 to 2022). The method was the immunoSEQ multiplex PCR assay. TCRdb provides this immuneACCESS table in a form limited to in-frame rearrangements. Some clones are lacking; in checked studies, under half of them reflect an unresolved V gene, and why the rest are absent is not known. For this sample the table gives about 220,000 clones, of which 80% to 85% were detected only once. The ten most abundant clones make up 5% to 6.5% of the sample. What was sequenced was peripheral blood. The receptors were sampled from a woman aged 55 to 70 who had recovered from COVID-19.

The chain employs TRBV2 and TRBJ1-2; tentatively, D is TRBD1 (5 bases). The CDR3 consists of 15 residues. V lost 4 bases to trimming and J lost 4 bases, with 16 bases between them. The germline CDR1 and CDR2 sequences are SNHLY and FYNNEI. This CDR3 is CASSGSPGVFYGYTF. The CDR3 nucleotides are TGTGCCAGCAGTGGAAGTCCGGGGGTATTCTATGGCTACACCTTC. Complete variable domain (other parts from reference TRBV2 and TRBJ1-2): EPEVTQTPSHQVTQMGQEVILRCVPISNHLYFYWYRQILGQKVEFLVSFYNNEISEKSEIFDDQFSVERPDGSNFTLKIRSTKLEDSAMYFCASSGSPGVFYGYTFGSGTRLTVV.

The V gene is TRBV19, the J gene TRBJ1-2; D is perhaps TRBD1 (5 bases). The CDR3 is 14 amino acids. Trimming removed 4 bases at V and 4 bases at J, with 13 bases between. Per the germline V gene, CDR1 is LNHDA and CDR2 is SQIVND (reference sequence). CDR3 region: CASSTLRGGYGYTF. For the CDR3, the DNA is TGTGCCAGTAGTACTCTACGGGGGGGCTATGGCTACACCTTC.

This clone was seen once. The chain recombines TRBV13 with TRBJ1-3, with D tentatively TRBD1 (6 bases). Trimming cost V 4 bases and J 0 bases, with 16 bases left between them. Looked up from germline, CDR1 is PRHDT and CDR2 is FYEKMQ (reference sequence). This CDR3 region has 17 residues. The CDR3 loop reads CASSYGRGAGSGNTIYF. CDR3 nucleotide sequence: TGTGCCAGCAGCTACGGCCGGGGGGCCGGCTCTGGAAACACCATATATTTT. Combining the CDR3 with reference TRBV13 and TRBJ1-3 gives the whole variable domain AAGVIQSPRHLIKEKRETATLKCYPIPRHDTVYWYQQGPGQDPQFLISFYEKMQSDKGSIPDRFSAQQFSDYHSELNMSSLELGDSALYFCASSYGRGAGSGNTIYFGEGSWLTVV.

The rearrangement joins TRBV19 to TRBJ1-1; perhaps TRBD1 as D (6 bases). The CDR3 is made up of 16 amino acids. Germline CDR1 is LNHDA and CDR2 is SQIVND (reference sequence). V dropped 4 bases and J dropped 3 bases, with 18 bases sitting between them. CDR3 loop: CASSNPPQGSYTEAFF. DNA of the CDR3: TGTGCCAGTAGTAACCCCCCACAGGGCAGTTACACTGAAGCTTTCTTT.

This chain links TRBV27 with TRBJ2-7, with D tentatively TRBD1 (6 bases). Trimming left V 5 bases short and J 3 bases short, with 11 bases between. Germline CDR1 reads MNHEY; CDR2 reads SMNVEV (reference sequence). CDR3 size: 13 residues. As DNA, the CDR3 is TGTGCCAGCAGTGAGGGACACTACTACGAGCAGTACTTC. This translates into CASSEGHYYEQYF.

This clone was detected only once. The CDR3 sequence is CATSSGDRAFYGYTF. The CDR3 coding sequence is TGTGCCACCAGCAGCGGGGACAGGGCCTTTTATGGCTACACCTTC. J is TRBJ1-2 and V is TRBV15; 9 bases are a match to TRBD1. CDR3 size: 15 residues. Germline-derived CDR1 and CDR2 are LNHNV and YYDKDF (reference sequence). V gave up 3 bases and J gave up 5 bases; unmatched junction bases: 7.

J is TRBJ2-1 and V is TRBV14, with TRBD2 matching 16 bases. With 3 bases clipped from V and 2 bases from J, the junction kept 4 bases outside the gene matches. Germline V lookup: CDR1 SGHDN, CDR2 FVKESK. The length of the CDR3 is 18 residues. CDR3 region: CASSQGLAGGPAYNEQFF. In DNA form, the CDR3 reads TGTGCCAGCAGCCAGGGACTAGCGGGGGGGCCGGCCTACAATGAGCAGTTCTTC.

The chain carries TRBV10-1 and TRBJ2-3; no clear D. V was shortened by 2 bases and J by 5 bases, with 8 bases between the two germline ends. Germline loops: CDR1 WNHNN, CDR2 SYGVQD (reference sequence). The CDR3 loop spans 13 amino acids. The DNA for the CDR3 is TGCGCCAGCAGTGAGGGTAGTCTAGATACGCAGTATTTT. Its protein product is CASSEGSLDTQYF.

The rearrangement links TRBV6-8 to TRBJ1-5; D is possibly TRBD1 (6 bases). The CDR3 runs 17 residues. V was clipped by 10 bases and J by 0 bases, with 22 bases between them. In germline, CDR1 is MNHGY, CDR2 SAAAGT. The CDR3 DNA reads as TGTGCCACCTCGCCACAGGGCCCCCCATATAGCAATCAGCCCCAGCATTTT. It specifies CATSPQGPPYSNQPQHF.

V is TRBV5-4 and J is TRBJ2-3, with D possibly being TRBD2 (6 bases). This CDR3 comprises 12 residues. V lost 10 bases and J lost 9, with 18 bases in between. Looked up from germline, CDR1 is SGHNT and CDR2 is YYREEE (reference sequence). The CDR3 region has the DNA TGTGCCGGGGGGAGGTGGCAGGGCACGCAGTATTTT. The encoded protein is CAGGRWQGTQYF.

This clone occurred a few times. V gene TRBV7-9 combines with J gene TRBJ1-2; D remains unclear. The ends were cut back, 3 bases at V and 5 bases at J, with 10 bases in the middle. The CDR3 consists of 13 residues. The germline V gene encodes CDR1 SEHNR and CDR2 FQNEAQ (reference sequence). In DNA form, the CDR3 reads TGTGCCAGCAGCTTCGCTCGCGGTTATGGCTACACCTTC. This codes for CASSFARGYGYTF.

V gene TRBV13 combines with J gene TRBJ2-7; D possibly corresponds to TRBD1 (6 bases). Germline V gene lookup returns CDR1 PRHDT and CDR2 FYEKMQ (reference sequence). This CDR3 contains 16 residues. Trimming removed 1 base at V and 3 bases at J, with 16 bases between. CDR3 protein: CASSLATGHGLYEQYF. CDR3 coding DNA: TGTGCCAGCAGCTTAGCAACGGGACACGGGCTCTACGAGCAGTACTTC. The full variable domain, with the rest looked up from reference TRBV13 and TRBJ2-7, is AAGVIQSPRHLIKEKRETATLKCYPIPRHDTVYWYQQGPGQDPQFLISFYEKMQSDKGSIPDRFSAQQFSDYHSELNMSSLELGDSALYFCASSLATGHGLYEQYFGPGTRLTVT.

J is TRBJ2-2 and V is TRBV4-1; D unresolved. Germline V gene lookup returns CDR1 MGHRA and CDR2 YSYEKL. This CDR3 has 14 residues. V dropped 0 bases and J dropped 2 bases, with 4 bases sitting between them. CDR3 bases: TGCGCCAGCAGCCAAGACCCTAACACCGGGGAGCTGTTTTTT. Translation: CASSQDPNTGELFF.

The rearrangement links TRBV21-1 to TRBJ2-7; the table calls TRBD2, which could not be checked here. TRBV21-1 is designated a pseudogene. The CDR3 is 17 amino acids. The CDR3 DNA reads as TGTGCCAGCAGCAGAGAGGATAGCGGGGGTTTTCCCTACGAGCAGTACTTC. This translates into CASSREDSGGFPYEQYF.

This chain uses TRBV12-3 or TRBV12-4 with TRBJ1-2; D call uncertain. V was pared by 5 bases and J by 8 bases, with 15 bases between. The CDR3 length is 13 residues. This CDR3 is CASSRSGVWGYTF. CDR3 in DNA: TGTGCCAGCAGTCGTAGCGGGGTTTGGGGCTACACCTTC.

The CDR3 region has the DNA TGTGCCAGCAGTTACAACAGCTTCTATGGCTACACCTTC. Protein: CASSYNSFYGYTF. The gene calls are TRBV6-5 and TRBJ1-2; D remains unclear. Germline V gene data show CDR1 as MNHEY and CDR2 as SVGAGI. This CDR3 spans 13 amino acids. V dropped 2 bases and J dropped 4 bases, with 8 bases sitting between them.

The V and J genes are TRBV6-6 and TRBJ1-2, with D uncertain. Trimming left V 4 bases short and J 4 bases short, with 13 bases between. The CDR3 sequence is 14 residues long. Germline V gene data show CDR1 as MNHNY and CDR2 as SVGAGI (reference sequence). As DNA, the CDR3 is TGTGCCAGCAGTTCCCCCCCGGGGAGCTATGGCTACACCTTC. As protein: CASSSPPGSYGYTF.

Only a few counts were recorded for this clone. The chain is built from TRBV2 and TRBJ2-5; D remains unclear. The CDR3 spans 14 residues. The V and J ends lost 8 bases and 4 bases respectively, with 17 bases between them. Looked up from germline, CDR1 is SNHLY and CDR2 is FYNNEI. The CDR3 loop reads CASGVRPLAETQYF. The CDR3 DNA is TGTGCCAGCGGAGTACGACCCCTGGCAGAGACCCAGTACTTC.

CDR3 loop: CASSTGTGIDIQYF. DNA for the CDR3: TGTGCCAGCTCAACCGGGACAGGGATAGACATTCAGTACTTC. The genes are TRBV18 and TRBJ2-4; 9 bases match TRBD1. CDR1 KGHSH and CDR2 LQKENI come from the germline V gene. V was pared by 5 bases and J by 8 bases, with 7 bases of the junction left unmatched. The CDR3 consists of 14 residues.

In DNA, the CDR3 is TGTGCATCCTCCCCCCAGGGGCTGGGGGAGACCCAGTACTTC. It encodes CASSPQGLGETQYF. The rearrangement links TRBV7-8 to TRBJ2-5; D may be TRBD1 (6 bases). Germline V gives CDR1 SGHVS, CDR2 FQNEAQ. The CDR3 covers 14 residues.

This chain uses TRBV10-3 with TRBJ2-3; 10 bases line up with TRBD2. The ends lost 6 bases at V and 2 bases at J; junction bases unmatched: 2. The CDR3 has 14 amino acids. In germline, CDR1 is ENHRY, CDR2 SYGVKD. The CDR3 bases are TGTGCCATCAGCCTAGCGGGGGACACAGATACGCAGTATTTT. This encodes CAISLAGDTDTQYF.

This sequence joins TRBV6-1 and TRBJ1-1; 7 nucleotides agree with TRBD1. CDR3 length equals 16 residues. Trimming removed 4 bases from V and 3 bases from J; junction bases left unmatched: 11. CDR1 MNHNS and CDR2 SASEGT come from the germline V gene. Written as DNA, the CDR3 is TGTGCCAGCAGTGCGTTGACAGGGATTTGGGACACTGAAGCTTTCTTT. Protein sequence: CASSALTGIWDTEAFF.

As to this clone: The sample contains more than one DNA sequence encoding this CDR3. The gene calls are TRBV5-4 and TRBJ2-7; the match to TRBD1 covers 7 bases. The CDR3 sequence is 13 residues long. Germline loops: CDR1 SGHNT, CDR2 YYREEE (reference sequence). V shed 3 bases and J 3 bases; nucleotides not matched to a gene: 3. The CDR3 sequence is CASSSGTDYEQYF. In DNA, the CDR3 is TGTGCCAGCAGCTCGGGGACAGACTACGAGCAGTACTTC.

The chain uses TRBV5-1 and TRBJ2-2, with D possibly TRBD2 on 7 matching bases. With 5 bases removed from V and 6 bases from J, the gap between germline ends came to 11 bases. CDR3 size: 13 residues. Germline-derived CDR1 and CDR2 are SGHRS and YFSETQ. The DNA of the CDR3 is TGCGCCAGCAGTCGGGGGGCCGCCGGGGAGCTGTTTTTT. Its translation is CASSRGAAGELFF.

The chain couples TRBV3-1 (or the pseudogene TRBV3-2) to TRBJ2-7; the D gene is possibly TRBD1 (6 bases). The CDR3 sequence is 14 residues long. Deletions cut 1 base from V and 6 bases from J, with 13 bases between. The germline V gene encodes CDR1 LGHDT and CDR2 YNNKEL (reference sequence). The CDR3 here is CASSQGDRRGEQYF. The CDR3 nucleotides are TGTGCCAGCAGCCAAGGTGACCGCAGGGGCGAGCAGTACTTC.